This TCR beta chain was sequenced for a study of blood T cell repertoires in COVID-19 (dated by TCRdb to between 2020 and 2021). Regarding the complete study: Samples covering the acute and convalescent phases of COVID-19 were provided by collaborators in the United States, Italy and Spain. The material from the prospective study consisted of cDNA or gDNA derived from T cells, B-cell-depleted T cells, or PBMCs. The dataset comprised deeply sampled blood TCRbeta repertoires from subjects exposed to, actively infected with, or recovered from COVID-19. The repertoires were released in a freely available public database meant as a resource for research on the immune response to SARS-CoV-2. The samples were drawn from two sources: the first 160 participants of the ongoing ImmuneRACE study, and about 1,300 subjects contributed by 6 global collaborators. Nearly every sample came with metadata listing a de-identified subject ID, COVID-19 status, age in years and sex. HLA class I and class II types, where available, came from metadata supplied by the sample provider rather than from assay-based typing.

Beyond this particular receptor, the publication reports: Clinical and demographic metadata were provided uncurated, with the amount varying by source and participant.

TCRbeta CDR3 regions were amplified from genomic DNA using the immunoSEQ Assay, a bias-controlled multiplex PCR. The study's own analysis went as follows. The number of nucleated cells in each sample was estimated by amplification of reference gene primers within the assay. To quantify the absolute abundance of each unique TCRbeta CDR3 rearrangement, sequence reads were collapsed and filtered. For each sample, productive Simpson clonality was calculated as the square root of Simpson's diversity index over productive rearrangements. The clones in this table, taken by TCRdb from immuneACCESS, are in-frame only. Not every clone is retained; where verified, under half of the shortfall comes from an unresolved V gene, and the cause of the rest is unknown. V and J calls and clone size are as listed in that table; D and trimming were resolved from the DNA. This sample lists tens of thousands of clones; 89% were detected once. Of the sample, approximately 3.6% falls within the top ten clones.

Whole blood was collected in K2EDTA tubes by collaborating institutions according to the institutions' own protocols. Collaborator samples were shipped for TCRbeta analysis as frozen whole blood, isolated PBMCs, or DNA extracted from either sample type. A word on this clone: Its antigen is still unknown. It has no much larger one-base neighbor in the sample; base qualities were not kept.

This TCR was recovered from a woman in her 70s with acute or convalescent COVID-19. The material sequenced was peripheral blood.

In nucleotides, the sequence is TGCAGCGTTGACTCGGGGGACAATGAGCAGTTCTTC. It translates as CSVDSGDNEQFF. This sequence uses TRBV29-1 and TRBJ2-1; matching of 6 bases hints at TRBD2 as the D gene. Spanning cysteine to phenylalanine, the CDR3 consists of 12 amino acids. Only the CDR3 region is kept as DNA, spanning 36 bases read in frame from base 1. V was cut back by 3 bases and J by 5 bases, leaving a gap of 8 bases between them. The germline V gene specifies SQVTM as CDR1 and ANQGSEA as CDR2.